This T cell receptor (beta chain) comes out of a study of PD-L1 blockade in urothelial cancer. Study overall: Samples came from 3 weeks, at the second dose, and 6 weeks into treatment. A median of about 140,000 T cells was found in the blood samples.

Each PCR contained spiked-in synthetic TCR analog templates. Clones were read by immunoSEQ multiplex PCR, and TCRdb kept only the in-frame ones, dropping some. The table shows some 45,000 clones, with over 75% occurring only once. The sample's time point: pretreatment peripheral blood. The CDR3 has 14 residues. Per the germline V gene, CDR1 is SGHNT and CDR2 is YYREEE (reference sequence). V shed 5 bases and J 0 bases; nucleotides not matched to a gene: 3. The source was PBMCs, collected around atezolizumab (anti-PD-L1) treatment. This receptor was taken from a donor over 35 with urothelial cancer. The chain has TRBV5-4 and TRBJ2-3, with TRBD2 matching 7 bases. The CDR3 protein is CASSSGPSTDTQYF. The CDR3 DNA is TGTGCCAGCAGTAGCGGGCCTAGCACAGATACGCAGTATTTT.